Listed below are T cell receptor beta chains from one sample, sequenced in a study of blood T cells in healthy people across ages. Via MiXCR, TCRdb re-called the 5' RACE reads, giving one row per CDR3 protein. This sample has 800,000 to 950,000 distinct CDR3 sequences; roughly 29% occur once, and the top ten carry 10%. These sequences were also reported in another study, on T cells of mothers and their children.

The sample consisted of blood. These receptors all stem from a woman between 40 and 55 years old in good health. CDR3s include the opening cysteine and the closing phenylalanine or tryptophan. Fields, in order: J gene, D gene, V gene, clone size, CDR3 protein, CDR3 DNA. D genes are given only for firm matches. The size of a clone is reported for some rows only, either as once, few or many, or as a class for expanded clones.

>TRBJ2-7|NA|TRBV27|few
CASSAGTDYEQYF
TGTGCCAGCAGTGCCGGGACTGACTACGAGCAGTACTTC
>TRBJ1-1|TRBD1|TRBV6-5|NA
CASRPRGGAAFF
TGTGCCAGCAGACCCAGGGGGGGTGCAGCTTTCTTT
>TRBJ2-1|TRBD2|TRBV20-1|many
CSARDPGLAGFHSSYNEQFF
TGCAGTGCTAGAGACCCCGGACTAGCGGGGTTTCACAGCTCCTACAATGAGCAGTTCTTC
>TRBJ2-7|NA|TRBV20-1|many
CSARDYRSSYEQYF
TGCAGTGCTAGAGATTATCGGAGCTCCTACGAGCAGTACTTC
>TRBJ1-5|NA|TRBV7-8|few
CASSPGGRNSNQPQHF
TGTGCCAGCAGCCCTGGGGGACGGAATAGCAATCAGCCCCAGCATTTT
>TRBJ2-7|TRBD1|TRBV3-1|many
CASTLGTASYEQYF
TGTGCCAGCACCCTGGGGACAGCCTCCTACGAGCAGTACTTC
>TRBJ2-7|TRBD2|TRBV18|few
CASSPPATSGAYSYEQYF
TGTGCCAGCTCACCGCCGGCGACTAGCGGGGCTTACTCCTACGAGCAGTACTTC
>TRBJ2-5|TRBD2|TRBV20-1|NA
CSARSGGVQETQYF
TGCAGTGCTAGATCGGGGGGTGTACAAGAGACCCAGTACTTC
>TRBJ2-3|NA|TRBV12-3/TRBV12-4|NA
CASSRLERTDTQYF
TGTGCCAGCAGTCGACTGGAGCGGACAGATACGCAGTATTTT
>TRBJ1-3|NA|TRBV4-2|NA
CASSPQRNTIYF
TGTGCCAGCAGCCCCCAGAGAAATACCATATATTTT
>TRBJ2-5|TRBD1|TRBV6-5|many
CASSPTTGVGQETQYF
TGTGCCAGCAGTCCTACGACAGGGGTCGGACAAGAGACCCAGTACTTC
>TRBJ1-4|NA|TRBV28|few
CASHGATNEKLFF
TGTGCCAGCCACGGTGCAACTAATGAAAAACTGTTTTTT
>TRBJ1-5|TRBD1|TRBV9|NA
CASSAGTGDQPQHF
TGTGCCAGCAGCGCAGGGACAGGGGATCAGCCCCAGCATTTT
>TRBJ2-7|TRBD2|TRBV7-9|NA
CASSHDSGGASNEQYF
TGTGCCAGCAGCCACGATAGCGGGGGGGCAAGCAATGAGCAGTACTTC
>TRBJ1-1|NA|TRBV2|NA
CASSGEGSYTEAFF
TGTGCCAGCAGTGGCGAGGGAAGTTACACTGAAGCTTTCTTT
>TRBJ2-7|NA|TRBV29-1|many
CSVEGGLGKGDEQYF
TGCAGCGTTGAAGGCGGGTTAGGGAAGGGGGACGAGCAGTACTTC
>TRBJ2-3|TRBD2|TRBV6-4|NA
CASSELAGGTDMQDF
TGTGCCAGCAGTGAGTTGGCGGGGGGCACAGATATGCAGGATTTT
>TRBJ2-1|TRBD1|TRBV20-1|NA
CSARRPGTGGLGNEQFF
TGCAGTGCTAGACGCCCCGGGACAGGGGGCTTAGGCAATGAGCAGTTCTTC
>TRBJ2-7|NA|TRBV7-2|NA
CASSIAGTEKEAQYF
TGTGCCAGCAGCATCGCCGGGACCGAGAAAGAGGCCCAGTACTTC
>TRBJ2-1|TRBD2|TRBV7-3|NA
CASSVSGGTNNEQFF
TGTGCCAGCAGCGTAAGCGGGGGAACCAACAATGAGCAGTTCTTC
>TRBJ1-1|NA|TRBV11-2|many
CASSLWGVGDNTEAFF
TGTGCCAGCAGCTTATGGGGGGTGGGGGACAACACTGAAGCTTTCTTT
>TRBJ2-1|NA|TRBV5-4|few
CASSLAGIISNEQFF
TGTGCCAGCAGCTTGGCAGGAATAATCAGCAATGAGCAGTTCTTC
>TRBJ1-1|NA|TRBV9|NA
CASSPSYRAEAFF
TGTGCCAGCAGCCCCTCTTATCGCGCTGAAGCTTTCTTT
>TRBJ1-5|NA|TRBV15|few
CATTSTGSNQPQHF
TGTGCCACCACCTCGACTGGTAGCAATCAGCCCCAGCATTTT
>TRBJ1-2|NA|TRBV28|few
CASSPLNRPNGYTF
TGTGCCAGCAGTCCGTTAAACAGGCCGAATGGCTACACCTTC
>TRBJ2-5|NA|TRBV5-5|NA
CASRRINQETQYF
TGTGCCAGCAGACGGATTAACCAAGAGACCCAGTACTTC
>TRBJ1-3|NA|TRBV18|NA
CASSPSKSGNTIYF
TGTGCCAGCTCACCGTCCAAGTCTGGAAACACCATATATTTT
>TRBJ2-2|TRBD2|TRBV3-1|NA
CASSQEALGLAGGSDTGELFF
TGTGCCAGCAGCCAAGAAGCTTTAGGACTAGCGGGGGGGTCGGACACCGGGGAGCTGTTTTTT
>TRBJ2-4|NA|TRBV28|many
CASSLLEGAKNIQYF
TGTGCCAGCAGTTTATTGGAGGGTGCCAAAAACATTCAGTACTTC
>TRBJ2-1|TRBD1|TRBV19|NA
CASSGTGGVYEQFF
TGTGCCAGTTCCGGGACAGGGGGCGTATATGAGCAGTTCTTC
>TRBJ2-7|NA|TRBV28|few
CASSSPGFRGYEQYF
TGTGCCAGCAGTTCTCCGGGGTTTAGGGGTTACGAGCAGTACTTC
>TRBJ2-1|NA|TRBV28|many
CASSSFLIAGSLYNEQFF
TGTGCCAGCAGTTCATTTTTGATCGCGGGGAGCCTATACAATGAGCAGTTCTTC
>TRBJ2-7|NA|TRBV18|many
CASSPRQDSYEQYF
TGTGCCAGCAGCCCTCGACAGGACTCCTACGAGCAGTACTTC
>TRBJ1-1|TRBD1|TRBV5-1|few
CASSTGTGGVTEAFF
TGCGCCAGCAGCACCGGGACAGGGGGCGTCACTGAAGCTTTCTTT
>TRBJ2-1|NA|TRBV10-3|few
CAISRDGGPGDEQFF
TGTGCCATCAGCCGGGACGGGGGGCCGGGGGATGAGCAGTTCTTC
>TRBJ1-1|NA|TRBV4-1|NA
CASSQRPPPFF
TGCGCCAGCAGCCAGCGACCCCCTCCTTTCTTT
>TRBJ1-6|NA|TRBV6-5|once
CASSYVRTARNSPLHF
TGTGCCAGCAGTTACGTGCGGACGGCTCGGAATTCACCCCTCCACTTT
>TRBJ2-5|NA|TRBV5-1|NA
CASSQEAGRRETQYF
TGCGCCAGCAGCCAGGAGGCCGGGCGGAGAGAGACCCAGTACTTC
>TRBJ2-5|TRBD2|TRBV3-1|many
CASSHPGLAGGLEETQYF
TGTGCCAGCAGCCATCCGGGACTAGCGGGGGGGCTGGAAGAGACCCAGTACTTC